This T cell receptor (beta chain) was profiled in a study of pediatric ulcerative colitis. Remarks on this clone: The antigen remains unidentified.

Germline V gene data show CDR1 as SGHRS and CDR2 as YFSETQ. V dropped 4 bases and J dropped 5; count of bases not matched to a gene: 8. The CDR3 is 15 residues long. Study-level results: Two rectal clonotypes were found only in ulcerative colitis patients, all of them. Rectal repertoires separated controls, mild-moderate and acute severe colitis. Repertoires came from total lymphocyte DNA, so rare subsets like regulatory T cells may be missed.

One to two pinch biopsies were taken from the rectum during colonoscopy. Ulcerative colitis patients received no immunosuppressive medication before the diagnostic colonoscopy. This table comes from immunoSEQ multiplex PCR, and its TCRdb copy is limited to in-frame clones, with some not included. Of 30,000 to 35,000 clones in the sample, about 81% are singletons; the top ten hold under 1.2%. The rearrangement links TRBV5-1 to TRBJ2-7; 11 bases are a match to TRBD1. The sequence was obtained from a boy younger than 18 with mild ulcerative colitis. The specimen was gut tissue. This CDR3 reads CASSLVGQGGHEQYF. CDR3 nucleotide sequence: TGCGCCAGCAGCCTTGTGGGACAGGGGGGCCACGAGCAGTACTTC.